These 30 T cell receptor beta chains were sequenced from one sample in a study of breast tumors, draining lymph nodes, adjacent tissues. Samples came from axillary lymph nodes draining the breast cancer. TCRdb used MiXCR to reprocess the multiplex PCR reads, holding one entry per CDR3 protein. The repertoire consists of about 100,000 distinct CDR3 sequences, with about 20% occurring once and the leading ten covering 1% to 1.5%. The sequencing sample was made of axillary lymph node tissue. All receptors derive from a female donor with breast cancer. Some clones in this sample may be carry-over from other donors' samples.

This clonotype was counted a few times. V gene TRBV28 combines with J gene TRBJ2-7; perhaps D is TRBD1 or TRBD2 (6 bases each). Germline CDR1 MDHEN, CDR2 SYDVKM. Trimming cost V 4 bases and J 7 bases, with 20 bases left between them. The CDR3 runs to 15 residues. The CDR3 loop reads CASSSTRRGWYEQYF. DNA of the CDR3: TGTGCCAGCAGTTCCACCCGGAGGGGGTGGTATGAGCAGTACTTC.

The rearrangement links TRBV10-2 to TRBJ1-1, with 7 bases fitting TRBD1. There are 13 residues in the CDR3. Germline V gives CDR1 WSHSY, CDR2 SAAADI. Trimming took 7 bases from V and 5 from J; bases not matched to a gene: 7. The CDR3 reads CASTAQGGTEAFF. CDR3 nucleotides: TGCGCCAGCACCGCCCAGGGGGGGACTGAAGCTTTCTTT.

The sample holds many counts of this clonotype. The rearrangement uses TRBV12-3 or TRBV12-4 and TRBJ2-1; perhaps TRBD2 as D (6 bases). Trimming took off 7 bases at V and 0 bases at J, with 19 bases between the two ends. The CDR3 runs to 17 residues. CDR3 residues: CASTPGYGSTSYNEQFF. As DNA, the CDR3 is TGTGCCAGCACCCCCGGGTACGGGAGTACCTCCTACAATGAGCAGTTCTTC.

Concerning this clonotype itself: A much larger clonotype is one base distant, so this may be a read error. The CDR3 DNA follows: TGTGCCAGCAGCTCCACCCTAGGGTCCCCTATCTACAATGAGCAGCTCTTC. Translation: CASSSTLGSPIYNEQLF. This sequence joins TRBV5-6 and TRBJ2-1; D is ambiguous. The CDR3 sequence is 17 residues long. Germline CDR1 reads SGHDT; CDR2 reads YYEEEE.

Ten or more counts support this clonotype. At one end, the junction sequence differs from germline, possibly due to a read error. The V gene is TRBV7-7, the J gene TRBJ2-5; D perhaps matches TRBD2 (5 bases). The germline CDR1 and CDR2 sequences are SSHAT and FNYEAQ (reference sequence). This CDR3 has 15 residues. The CDR3 protein is CASSLGIRGQETQYF. CDR3 DNA sequence: TGTGCTAGCAGCTTAGGGATCCGGGGCCAAGAGACCCAGTACTTC.

This clonotype came up a few times. V gene TRBV27 combines with J gene TRBJ2-2; 7 nucleotides line up with TRBD1. V dropped 2 bases and J dropped 5; count of bases not matched to a gene: 2. The V gene's germline CDR1 is MNHEY and CDR2 SMNVEV (reference sequence). The CDR3 length is 14 residues. CDR3 region: CASSLIQGTGELFF. The CDR3 region has the DNA TGTGCCAGCAGTTTAATACAGGGGACCGGGGAGCTGTTTTTT.

This clonotype was counted ten times or more. J is TRBJ2-5 and V is TRBV9, with D unclear. The CDR3 is 15 amino acids. The V end was cut by 0 bases, the J end by 0 bases, with 9 bases between. Germline V gives CDR1 SGDLS, CDR2 YYNGEE. CDR3 DNA: TGTGCCAGCAGCGTAGCGCCCAAACACCAAGAGACCCAGTACTTC. Translated: CASSVAPKHQETQYF.

Many counts were recorded for this clonotype. The J gene is TRBJ2-7, the V gene TRBV28; TRBD2 aligns across 7 bases. This CDR3 region has 16 residues. Germline CDR1 reads MDHEN; CDR2 reads SYDVKM. Trimming removed 3 bases from V and 3 bases from J; junction bases left unmatched: 11. CDR3 protein: CASSFGGGDGSYEQYF. The CDR3 DNA is TGTGCCAGCAGTTTTGGGGGGGGAGACGGAAGCTACGAGCAGTACTTC.

Regarding this clonotype: A read error is possible here, since a much larger clone lies one base away. V gene TRBV4-1 combines with J gene TRBJ1-4; D remains ambiguous. The CDR3 spans 14 residues. Germline values: CDR1 MGHRA, CDR2 YSYEKL. CDR3 protein: CASSNFPQDETLFF. CDR3 in DNA: TGCGCCAGCTCCAACTTCCCTCAGGATGAAACACTGTTTTTT.

The genes are TRBV6-1 and TRBJ2-3; 8 bases line up with TRBD2. The CDR3 has 15 residues. V was pared by 8 bases and J by 4 bases, with 11 bases of the junction left unmatched. Germline V gives CDR1 MNHNS, CDR2 SASEGT. CDR3 coding DNA: TGTGCCAGCGGGTCCAGGGCGGGAGGCCCAGATACGCAGTATTTT. Translated: CASGSRAGGPDTQYF.

This clonotype was observed many times. The chain couples TRBV6-6 to TRBJ1-4; 7 nucleotides match TRBD1. CDR3 size: 15 residues. V was clipped by 0 bases and J by 7 bases; unmatched bases: 5. Germline loops: CDR1 MNHNY, CDR2 SVGAGI (reference sequence). The CDR3 DNA is TGTGCCAGCAGTTACTCGACAGGGAGGCGTGAAAAACTGTTTTTT. Encoded protein: CASSYSTGRREKLFF.

This clonotype was found a few times. The chain combines TRBV6-5 with TRBJ1-2, with TRBD1 matching over 11 bases. V lost 7 bases and J lost 5; bases outside the gene matches: 3. CDR3 length equals 13 residues. The germline V gene has CDR1 MNHEY and CDR2 SVGAGI. The CDR3 here is CASTGQGAYGYTF. The CDR3 DNA is TGTGCCAGCACTGGACAGGGGGCGTATGGCTACACCTTC.

Ten or more counts support this clonotype. The CDR3 loop reads CASSHGGSYNEQFF. The CDR3 DNA is TGCGCCAGCAGCCACGGGGGCTCCTACAATGAGCAGTTCTTC. The chain employs TRBV4-1 and TRBJ2-1; D perhaps matches TRBD2 (6 bases). Trimming cost V 3 bases and J 0 bases, with 6 bases left between them. The CDR3 has 14 residues. Germline V CDR1 and CDR2: MGHRA, YSYEKL.

This clonotype was observed a handful of times. This sequence joins TRBV5-4 and TRBJ2-6, with 8 bases fitting TRBD1. CDR1 is SGHNT, CDR2 YYREEE, per germline (reference sequence). The CDR3 contains 16 residues. J lost 2 bases, V lost 4 bases, and 5 bases had no gene match. The CDR3 DNA is TGTGCCAGCAGCCTTACGACAGGGGCTGGGGCCAACGTCCTGACTTTC. It encodes CASSLTTGAGANVLTF. Complete variable domain (other parts from reference TRBV5-4 and TRBJ2-6): ETGVTQSPTHLIKTRGQQVTLRCSSQSGHNTVSWYQQALGQGPQFIFQYYREEENGRGNFPPRFSGLQFPNYSSELNVNALELDDSALYLCASSLTTGAGANVLTFGAGSRLTVL.

This clonotype occurred a few times. This chain connects TRBV4-2 to TRBJ2-3; possibly TRBD2 for D (6 bases). Trimming stripped 1 base from V and 4 bases from J, with 18 bases between. This CDR3 has 17 residues. The germline gives CDR1 LGHNA, CDR2 YNFKEQ. CDR3 nucleotides: TGTGCCAGCAGCCAAGTCTCCACTAGCTCCGGTTCAGATACGCAGTATTTT. Residues: CASSQVSTSSGSDTQYF.

Note on this clonotype: A much bigger clone sits one base away, suggesting this may be a read error. The chain links TRBV27 to TRBJ2-7; D might be TRBD2 (5 bases). The germline V and J ends were trimmed by 9 bases and 3 bases, with 12 bases remaining between them. This CDR3 spans 12 amino acids. From germline, CDR1 is MNHEY and CDR2 SMNVEV (reference sequence). The CDR3, as DNA: TGTGCCAGTATTAGCGAGGGCTACGAGCAGTACTTC. It yields the protein CASISEGYEQYF.

This clonotype occurred many times. This chain joins TRBV24-1 and TRBJ1-2; tentatively, D is TRBD1 (5 bases). Trimming removed 4 bases from V and 2 bases from J, with 10 bases in between. Germline V lookup: CDR1 KGHDR, CDR2 SFDVKD. This CDR3 comprises 14 residues. This CDR3 reads CATSDVRDNYGYTF. The CDR3 coding sequence is TGTGCCACCAGTGACGTCCGGGACAACTATGGCTACACCTTC.

This clonotype was recorded at least ten times. This rearrangement joins TRBV20-1 to TRBJ2-7, with D hard to call. The germline CDR1 and CDR2 sequences are DFQATT and SNEGSKA (reference sequence). Trimming removed 1 base at V and 2 bases at J, with 12 bases between. The CDR3 has 14 residues. CDR3 residues: CSARGYGNPYEQYF. DNA for the CDR3: TGCAGTGCTAGAGGTTATGGGAATCCCTACGAGCAGTACTTC.

This clonotype was recorded at least ten times. The chain combines TRBV11-2 with TRBJ2-2; D remains ambiguous. CDR1 and CDR2 from the germline V gene are SGHAT and FQNNGV. V was cut by 7 bases and J by 0 bases, with 12 bases left in between. This CDR3 has 15 amino acids. DNA for the CDR3: TGTGCCAGCACCACGCGAACAGCGAACACCGGGGAGCTGTTTTTT. Its translation: CASTTRTANTGELFF.

At least ten counts were recorded for this clonotype. The V and J genes are TRBV2 and TRBJ1-5; D not resolved. Germline lookup yields CDR1 SNHLY and CDR2 FYNNEI. The CDR3 has 14 amino acids. With 3 bases removed from V and 3 bases from J, the gap between germline ends came to 9 bases. The CDR3 loop is CASSDRTLNQPQHF. Here the CDR3 DNA reads TGTGCCAGCAGTGATAGGACCCTCAATCAGCCCCAGCATTTT. Supplemented by reference TRBV2 and TRBJ1-5, the full variable domain reads EPEVTQTPSHQVTQMGQEVILRCVPISNHLYFYWYRQILGQKVEFLVSFYNNEISEKSEIFDDQFSVERPDGSNFTLKIRSTKLEDSAMYFCASSDRTLNQPQHFGDGTRLSIL.

The chain joins TRBV27 to TRBJ2-6; tentatively, D is TRBD2 (6 bases). V dropped 5 bases and J dropped 4 bases, with 27 bases sitting between them. Germline-derived CDR1 and CDR2 are MNHEY and SMNVEV (reference sequence). The CDR3 spans 20 residues. This CDR3 reads CASSNRPMRTIMSGANVLTF. The CDR3 DNA is TGTGCCAGCAGTAACCGCCCTATGCGGACTATTATGTCCGGGGCCAACGTCCTGACTTTC. The whole variable domain, filled in from reference TRBV27 and TRBJ2-6, reads EAQVTQNPRYLITVTGKKLTVTCSQNMNHEYMSWYRQDPGLGLRQIYYSMNVEVTDKGDVPEGYKVSRKEKRNFPLILESPSPNQTSLYFCASSNRPMRTIMSGANVLTFGAGSRLTVL.

There are many counts of this clonotype. V and J are TRBV24-1 and TRBJ2-5; TRBD1 matches at 7 bases. Germline CDR1 KGHDR, CDR2 SFDVKD. Germline trimming cut 3 bases from V and 7 bases from J; bases unmatched to any gene: 7. The CDR3 loop spans 14 amino acids. The CDR3: CATSDRRQGGTQYF. The CDR3, as DNA: TGTGCCACCAGTGATCGCCGACAGGGTGGGACCCAGTACTTC.

In this sample, this clonotype turned up many times. The chain has TRBV6-5 and TRBJ2-7, with 13 nucleotides matching TRBD2. With V trimmed by 4 bases and J by 7 bases, 7 bases remained unmatched. In germline, CDR1 is MNHEY, CDR2 SVGAGI. This CDR3 region has 15 residues. The DNA for the CDR3 is TGTGCCAGCAGTTCCCGGACTAGCGGGAGTCGAGAGCAGTACTTC. Amino acid sequence: CASSSRTSGSREQYF.

This clonotype has ten or more counts. The rearrangement uses TRBV7-9 and TRBJ2-7; TRBD2 matches at 8 bases. The length of the CDR3 is 14 residues. The germline CDR1 and CDR2 sequences are SEHNR and FQNEAQ (reference sequence). After removal of 6 bases from V and 0 bases from J, the junction contained 4 bases not matched to a gene. The CDR3 here is CASSPGGSSYEQYF. In DNA form, the CDR3 reads TGTGCCAGCAGTCCGGGGGGGAGCTCCTACGAGCAGTACTTC.

This clonotype has ten or more counts. The rearrangement joins TRBV29-1 to TRBJ1-3; the D is unclear. This CDR3 has 15 residues. Germline CDR1 reads SQVTM; CDR2 reads ANQGSEA. Trimming removed 3 bases from V and 4 bases from J, with 16 bases in between. The CDR3 DNA sequence: TGCAGCGTTGACAAGGAGATTAGCCCGGGAAACACCATATATTTT. Encoded protein: CSVDKEISPGNTIYF.

The chain uses TRBV28 and TRBJ1-1; 10 bases match TRBD1. V lost 5 bases and J lost 12; bases outside the gene matches: 3. CDR3 length: 11 amino acids. Germline CDR1 is MDHEN and CDR2 is SYDVKM. CDR3: CASSGGQGSFF. CDR3 nucleotides: TGTGCCAGCAGTGGGGGACAGGGGTCTTTCTTT.

This clonotype was counted ten times or more. V and J are TRBV4-2 and TRBJ1-6; 8 positions agree with TRBD1. V lost 3 bases and J lost 5; bases outside the gene matches: 3. The CDR3 totals 15 residues. Germline lookup yields CDR1 LGHNA and CDR2 YNFKEQ. CDR3 nucleotide sequence: TGTGCCAGCAGCCAGGGGGGACAGGATAATTCACCCCTCCACTTT. This sequence encodes CASSQGGQDNSPLHF.

This clonotype has a count of ten or more. The V and J genes are TRBV5-1 and TRBJ1-2; 7 nucleotides align to TRBD1. V lost 3 bases and J lost 2; bases outside the gene matches: 4. This CDR3 spans 14 amino acids. Germline CDR1 reads SGHRS; CDR2 reads YFSETQ. The CDR3 sequence: CASSSPGQNYGYTF. CDR3 bases: TGCGCCAGCAGCTCCCCGGGACAGAACTATGGCTACACCTTC.

This chain connects TRBV3-1 to TRBJ2-3; D uncertain. The CDR3 sequence is 16 residues long. Germline values: CDR1 LGHDT, CDR2 YNNKEL (reference sequence). Trimming removed 5 bases from V and 0 bases from J, with 15 bases in between. The CDR3 spells CASSKDVGSSTDTQYF. The DNA of the CDR3 is TGTGCCAGCAGCAAGGATGTGGGGTCTAGCACAGATACGCAGTATTTT.

This clonotype was counted ten times or more. The J gene is TRBJ2-1, the V gene TRBV20-1, with D possibly matching TRBD1 (6 bases). V lost 7 bases and J lost 5, with 15 bases in between. Per the germline V gene, CDR1 is DFQATT and CDR2 is SNEGSKA (reference sequence). The CDR3 is 13 amino acids. The CDR3 here is CSVTGTTNNEQFF. The DNA for the CDR3 is TGCAGTGTCACCGGGACAACTAACAATGAGCAGTTCTTC.